The entry below gives a single T cell receptor (beta chain) sequence along with its context. Its antigen is unidentified. The sample comes from a study of T-cell reconstitution after alpha-beta-depleted transplantation in children. Overall study findings and caveats: At one year after transplant, newly produced T cells mostly accounted for T-cell counts and diversity. TCRbeta diversity was high at day 60 in some patients (a result of surviving recipient T cells and thymic progenitors). Expanded graft clones numbering several hundred reportedly gave rise to alpha-beta T cells about two months after transplant.

The CDR3 runs to 15 residues. The trim removed 4 bases at V and 4 bases at J, leaving 7 bases unmatched. A library of TCRbeta sequences, prepared with unique molecular identifiers, was generated. MiXCR was run by TCRdb on the PCR reads, yielding one entry per CDR3 protein. Of roughly 200,000 distinct CDR3 sequences listed, under 8.5% are singletons. The chain recombines TRBV12-3 or TRBV12-4 with TRBJ2-1, with 7 bases identical to TRBD2. This sample comprised PBMCs, obtained before TCRalphabeta/CD19-depleted stem cell transplant. The clonotype originates from a boy younger than 10 with acute lymphoblastic leukemia, due to receive a stem cell transplant. In DNA form, the CDR3 reads TGTGCCAGCAGTTCTGAGCGGGGAACATACAATGAGCAGTTCTTC. The encoded protein is CASSSERGTYNEQFF.